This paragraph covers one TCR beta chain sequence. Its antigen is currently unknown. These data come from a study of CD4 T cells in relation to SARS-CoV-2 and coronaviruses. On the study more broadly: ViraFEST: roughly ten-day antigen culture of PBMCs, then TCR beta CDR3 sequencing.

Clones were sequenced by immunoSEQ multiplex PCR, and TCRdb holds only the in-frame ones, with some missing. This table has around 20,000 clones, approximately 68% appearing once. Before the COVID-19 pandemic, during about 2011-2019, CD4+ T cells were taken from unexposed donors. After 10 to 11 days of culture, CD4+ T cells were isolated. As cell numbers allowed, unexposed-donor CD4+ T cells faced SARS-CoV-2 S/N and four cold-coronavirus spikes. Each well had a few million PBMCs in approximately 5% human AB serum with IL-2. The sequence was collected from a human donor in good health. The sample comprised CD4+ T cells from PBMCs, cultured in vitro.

The CDR3 loop is CASSFLASGRGGANTGELFF. CDR3 bases: TGTGCCAGCAGTTTTTTGGCTAGCGGGAGAGGGGGGGCGAACACCGGGGAGCTGTTTTTT. The V call is TRBV27, the J call TRBJ2-2, with 10 positions matching TRBD2. The V segment lost 3 bases and the J segment 0 bases; nucleotides outside the gene matches: 13. Per the germline V gene, CDR1 is MNHEY and CDR2 is SMNVEV (reference sequence). The CDR3 is made up of 20 amino acids.